The clone carrying this T cell receptor beta chain has ten or more counts. Its antigen remains unidentified. Time point given: sample taken at primary tumor resection. TCRdb fed the 5' RACE reads into MiXCR, producing one record per CDR3 protein. The table records more than 6,500 distinct CDR3 sequences, about 11% of them present only once. The data stem from a study of spatial heterogeneity in lung cancer. Overall study context: Among detected sequences, beta-chain ones consistently exceeded alpha-chain ones in number.

V was pared by 5 bases and J by 1 base, with 5 bases between. This CDR3 spans 12 amino acids. Study-level findings and limits: Intratumoral expanded alpha and beta TCR counts were found to track tumor mutation counts.

The source was lung tumor tissue, collected at surgery. This clonotype was obtained from a male donor with early-stage non-small cell lung cancer. The V gene is TRBV12-3 or TRBV12-4, the J gene TRBJ1-2; no definite D call. The CDR3 spells CASSEINYGYTF. As DNA, the CDR3 is TGTGCCAGCAGTGAGATTAACTATGGCTACACCTTC.